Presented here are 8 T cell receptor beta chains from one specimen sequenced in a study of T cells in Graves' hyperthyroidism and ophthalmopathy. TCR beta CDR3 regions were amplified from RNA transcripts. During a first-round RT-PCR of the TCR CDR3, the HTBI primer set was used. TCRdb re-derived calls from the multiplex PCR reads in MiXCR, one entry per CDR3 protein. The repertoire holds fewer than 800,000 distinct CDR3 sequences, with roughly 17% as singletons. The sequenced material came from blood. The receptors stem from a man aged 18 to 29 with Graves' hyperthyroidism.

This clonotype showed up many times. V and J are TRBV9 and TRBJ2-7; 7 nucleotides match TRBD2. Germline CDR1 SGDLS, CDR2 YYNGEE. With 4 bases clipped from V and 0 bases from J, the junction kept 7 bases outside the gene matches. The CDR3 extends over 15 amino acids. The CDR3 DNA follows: TGTGCCAGCAGCCCAAGGGAGGGGAGCTCCTACGAGCAGTACTTC. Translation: CASSPREGSSYEQYF.

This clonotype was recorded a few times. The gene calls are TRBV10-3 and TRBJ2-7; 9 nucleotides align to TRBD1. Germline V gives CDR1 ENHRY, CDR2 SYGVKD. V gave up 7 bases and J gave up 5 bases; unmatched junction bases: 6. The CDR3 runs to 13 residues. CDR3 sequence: CAINGQGINEQYF. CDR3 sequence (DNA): TGTGCCATCAATGGACAGGGGATCAACGAGCAGTACTTC.

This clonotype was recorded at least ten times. This CDR3 reads CASSLRTLSGNTIYF. CDR3 nucleotide sequence: TGTGCCAGCAGTTTAAGGACACTTTCTGGAAACACCATATATTTT. The chain uses TRBV28 and TRBJ1-3, with a weak D call TRBD1 (5 bases). CDR1 is MDHEN, CDR2 SYDVKM, per germline. V lost 2 bases to trimming and J lost 1 base, with 9 bases between them. CDR3 length equals 15 residues.

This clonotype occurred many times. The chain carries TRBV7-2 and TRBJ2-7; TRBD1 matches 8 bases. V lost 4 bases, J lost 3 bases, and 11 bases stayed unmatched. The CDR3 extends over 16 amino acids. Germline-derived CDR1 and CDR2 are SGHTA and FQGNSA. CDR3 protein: CASSSGPRDRHYEQYF. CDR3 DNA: TGTGCCAGCAGCTCAGGGCCCCGGGACAGGCACTACGAGCAGTACTTC.

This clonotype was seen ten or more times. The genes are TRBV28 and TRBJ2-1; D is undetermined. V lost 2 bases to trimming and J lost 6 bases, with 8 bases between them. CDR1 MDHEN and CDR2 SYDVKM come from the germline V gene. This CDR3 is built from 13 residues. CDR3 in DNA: TGTGCCAGCAGTTTAGGACGGAGCAATGAGCAGTTCTTC. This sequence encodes CASSLGRSNEQFF.

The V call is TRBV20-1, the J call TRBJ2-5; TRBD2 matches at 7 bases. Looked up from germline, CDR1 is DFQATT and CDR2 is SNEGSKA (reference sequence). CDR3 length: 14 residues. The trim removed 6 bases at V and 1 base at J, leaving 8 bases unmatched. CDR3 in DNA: TGCAGTGCACTAGTCGGGACTACCCAAGAGACCCAGTACTTC. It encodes CSALVGTTQETQYF.

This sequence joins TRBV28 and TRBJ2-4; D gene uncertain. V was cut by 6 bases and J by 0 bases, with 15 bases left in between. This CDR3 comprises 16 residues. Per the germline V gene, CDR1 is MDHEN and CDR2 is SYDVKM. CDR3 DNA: TGTGCCAGCAGCCGGACGGAAGCACTAGCCAAAAACATTCAGTACTTC. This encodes CASSRTEALAKNIQYF.

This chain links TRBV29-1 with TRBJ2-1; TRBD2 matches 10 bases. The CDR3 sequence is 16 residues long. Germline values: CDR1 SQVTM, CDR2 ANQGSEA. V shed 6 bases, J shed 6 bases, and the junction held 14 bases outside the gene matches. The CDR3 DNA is TGCAGCGTCGAATTGAGAGCTAGCGGGAGTGGCAATGAGCAGTTCTTC. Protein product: CSVELRASGSGNEQFF.